The sequence of this T cell receptor beta chain was determined in a study of monozygotic twins with inflammatory bowel disease. cDNA was made in eight separate reactions per sample. TCRdb re-called the 5' RACE reads; every CDR3 protein appears as one record, without DNA. The table for this sample gives around 220,000 distinct CDR3 sequences. The CDR3 sequence is 13 residues long. Germline assignment: CDR1 SGHTA and CDR2 FQGNSA. This TCR was sampled from a human donor with ulcerative colitis or Crohn's disease, or a healthy co-twin of an affected twin (not recorded which). Input material: blood. The rearrangement links TRBV7-2 to TRBJ1-2; TCRdb indicates TRBD1, and absent DNA this call remains unverified. The CDR3 protein is CANSDQGGGGYTF.